The subject of this entry is one TCR beta chain. The antigen it recognizes is unknown. No much larger clone exists at a distance of one base, and base qualities are not known. V ends up 4 bases short and J 7 bases short, with an unmatched junction base count of 9. The germline V gene specifies SGHRS as CDR1 and YFSETQ as CDR2. Including the terminal cysteine and phenylalanine, the CDR3 comprises 15 residues. Kept here is only the CDR3 DNA, which spans 45 bases and is read in frame from base 1. The selected pancreatic ductal adenocarcinoma patients had received surgery without neoadjuvant therapy. Peripheral blood was collected in heparin tubes, from which PBMCs were isolated by histopaque density gradient and cryopreserved in approximately 9.8% DMSO. Using the DNeasy Blood and Tissue Kit with Proteinase K and RNase treatment, genomic DNA was extracted from about 7 PBMC and nine or ten flash-frozen tumor specimens.

The data are from a study of T cells in pancreatic ductal adenocarcinoma (dated by TCRdb to the late 2010s). About the investigation overall: Surgically resected pancreatic ductal adenocarcinoma specimens were analyzed for the quantity, spatial distribution, and characteristics of both suppressive cells and tumor-infiltrating CD8+ T cells, an effort aimed at clarifying the adaptive T-cell response occurring naturally.

The immunoSEQ hsTCRB kit was used to amplify TCR beta CDR3 regions from genomic DNA. High-throughput TRB CDR3 sequencing was performed on an Illumina HiSeq system. The authors' analysis ran thus. The immunoSEQ software was used to analyze sequencing reads, and nonproductive sequences containing premature stops or frame-shifts were removed. Repertoire clonality was computed as one minus Shannon entropy normalized by log2 of the number of unique productive sequences. Sourced from immuneACCESS, this table was stored by TCRdb with only in-frame sequences that have V and J called. A share of the clones is absent; for the studies checked, an unresolved V gene accounts for under half, and the remainder has no known explanation. That table supplies the V and J calls and clone size; D and trimming were determined from the DNA. The sample table shows roughly 9,500 clones, and approximately 89% are seen once. The ten top clones hold approximately 3.1% of the sample.

What the research found in general, with its limitations: Since most pancreatic cancer patients present with inoperable disease, the resected cohort was skewed toward the minority of patients who had early-stage disease. Tumor versus blood clonality comparisons may be biased because tumors are enriched in CD45RO+ effector rather than naive T cells, biasing toward lower diversity. Compared with tumor samples, blood samples had more total productive templates and about 7.3-fold more unique clonotypes. No significant difference in T-cell clonality was found between tumor and blood, with mean clonality of about 0.12 in tumors and around 0.07 in blood.

The specimen was PBMCs. The chain links TRBV5-1 with TRBJ2-7; a stretch of 12 junction bases matches TRBD2. This clonotype was sampled from a human donor with pancreatic ductal adenocarcinoma. Read as DNA, the sequence is TGCGCCAGCAGCCCCCTAGCGGGGGGGCCTGGGGAGCAGTACTTC. Its coded protein is CASSPLAGGPGEQYF. With the rest looked up from the reference TRBV5-1 and TRBJ2-7 genes rather than sequenced, the full variable domain is KAGVTQTPRYLIKTRGQQVTLSCSPISGHRSVSWYQQTPGQGLQFLFEYFSETQRNKGNFPGRFSGRQFSNSRSEMNVSTLELGDSALYLCASSPLAGGPGEQYFGPGTRLTVT.